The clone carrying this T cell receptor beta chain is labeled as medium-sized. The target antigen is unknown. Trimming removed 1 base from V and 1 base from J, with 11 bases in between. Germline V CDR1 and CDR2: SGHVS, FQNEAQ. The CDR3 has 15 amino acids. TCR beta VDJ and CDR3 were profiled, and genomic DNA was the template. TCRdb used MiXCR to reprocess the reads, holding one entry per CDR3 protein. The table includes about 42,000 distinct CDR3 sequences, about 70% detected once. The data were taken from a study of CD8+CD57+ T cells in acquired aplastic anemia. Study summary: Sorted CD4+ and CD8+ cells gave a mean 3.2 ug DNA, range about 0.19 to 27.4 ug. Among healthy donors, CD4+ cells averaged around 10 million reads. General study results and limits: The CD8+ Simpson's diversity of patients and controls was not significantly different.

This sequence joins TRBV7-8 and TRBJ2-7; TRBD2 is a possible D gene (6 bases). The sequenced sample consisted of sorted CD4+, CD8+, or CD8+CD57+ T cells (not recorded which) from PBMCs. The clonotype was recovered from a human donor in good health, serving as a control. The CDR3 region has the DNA TGTGCCAGCAGCTTAGGGAGTAGCGGTTCCTACGAGCAGTACTTC. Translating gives CASSLGSSGSYEQYF.